This record covers a single T cell receptor (beta chain). These data originate in a study of T cells in tuberculosis. The germline V gene encodes CDR1 KGHSH and CDR2 LQKENI. The CDR3 length is 16 residues. V trimming: 4 bases; J trimming: 5 bases; junction bases outside the gene matches: 12. Generated by immunoSEQ multiplex PCR, the TCRdb table keeps only in-frame clones and is missing some. Of about 35,000 clones in the sample, more than 85% are singletons; the top ten hold about 6.7%. The sequenced material came from PBMCs. This clonotype was obtained from a donor aged 10 to 29 with latent tuberculosis or without tuberculosis infection. The rearrangement joins TRBV18 to TRBJ2-7; 9 nucleotides align to TRBD1. The CDR3 DNA reads TGTGCCAGCTCACGGGGTAGGGACAGGGATTTGGACGAGCAGTACTTC. Amino acids: CASSRGRDRDLDEQYF.